This T cell receptor (beta chain) was sequenced during a study of blood T cell repertoires in COVID-19. Across the study: Specimens from acute and convalescent COVID-19 originated in the United States, Italy and Spain. PBMCs, B-cell-depleted T cells, or T cells provided the cDNA or gDNA that made up the material.

V dropped 2 bases and J dropped 0 bases, with 8 bases sitting between them. The CDR3 has 13 residues. CDR1 and CDR2 from the germline V gene are GTSNPN and SVGIG (reference sequence). In the source study's methods: Reference gene primers were amplified, and this amplification served to estimate nucleated cell counts. Some clones are missing from TCRdb's copy, which holds only in-frame ones; the method was immunoSEQ multiplex PCR. The V and J calls and clone size are taken from that table; D and trimming were inferred from the DNA. The sample yields under 90,000 clones, approximately 80% seen once. Specimen: peripheral blood. The TCR was taken from a man aged 80 or over with acute or convalescent COVID-19. J is TRBJ2-7 and V is TRBV30; D perhaps matches TRBD1 (5 bases). The CDR3 nucleotides read TGTGCCTGGAGTCGCAGGGTCTCCTACGAGCAGTACTTC. Protein product: CAWSRRVSYEQYF.